This T cell receptor beta chain comes out of a study of blood T cell repertoires in COVID-19. The CDR3 totals 12 residues. The V end was cut by 3 bases, the J end by 1 base, with 3 bases between. The V gene's germline CDR1 is SGHAT and CDR2 FQNNGV. The table came from immunoSEQ multiplex PCR; TCRdb's copy has only in-frame clones and leaves some out. The sample has roughly 200,000 clones, just under 90% seen once. This clone was seen only a few times. The source material was PBMCs or T cells enriched from blood (not recorded which). This chain connects TRBV11-2 to TRBJ1-1; D gene ambiguous. The sequence was collected from a man between 25 and 39 years old who had recovered from COVID-19. CDR3 in DNA: TGTGCCAGCAGCTTTCAGAACACTGAAGCTTTCTTT. Its protein is CASSFQNTEAFF.